What follows are 21 T cell receptor beta chains derived from one specimen sequenced in a study of beta chain features in type 1 diabetes. Study results and limitations: Shortening that was moderate but significant affected the TCRB CDR3s of Type 1 diabetes patients in all four CD4+ subsets.

These receptors' targets are unknown. Every bit of the isolated RNA underwent reverse transcription, so sequencing read expressed TCRB transcripts. The repertoire was sequenced with immunoSEQ multiplex PCR; TCRdb's copy has only in-frame clones and lacks some. Of 550,000 to 850,000 clones in the sample, roughly 13% were seen once. Sequenced material: naive CD4+ T cells from blood. The source of these receptors is a man aged 18 to 30 with type 1 diabetes.

The V and J genes are TRBV29-1 and TRBJ2-1; 13 bases line up with TRBD2. CDR1 is SQVTM, CDR2 ANQGSEA, per germline. V lost 7 bases to trimming and J lost 10 bases; unmatched junction nucleotides: 10. This CDR3 has 14 residues. CDR3: CSALPGLAGLEQFF. DNA of the CDR3: TGCAGCGCACTACCGGGACTAGCGGGATTAGAGCAGTTCTTC.

This clone has a handful of counts. The genes are TRBV30 and TRBJ1-1; D may be TRBD1 (5 bases). The V end lost 6 bases, the J end lost 8 bases, and 25 bases lay between the germline ends. Per the germline V gene, CDR1 is GTSNPN and CDR2 is SVGIG (reference sequence). This CDR3 is built from 15 residues. CDR3 loop: CACRLKGQGSTEAFF. CDR3 nucleotides: TGTGCCTGTCGACTAAAAGGTCAGGGCTCGACCGAAGCTTTCTTT.

As DNA, the CDR3 is TGTGCCAGCAGCACGGGACAGGGCTCTGGGGCCAACGTCCTGACTTTC. Translating it yields CASSTGQGSGANVLTF. The V gene is TRBV7-3, the J gene TRBJ2-6; 9 positions agree with TRBD1. Germline trimming cut 5 bases from V and 0 bases from J; bases unmatched to any gene: 2. The CDR3 contains 16 residues. The germline V gene encodes CDR1 SGHTA and CDR2 FQGTGA.

The gene calls are TRBV28 and TRBJ1-2, with D hard to call. Germline CDR1 and CDR2: MDHEN and SYDVKM. Between the trimmed V and J ends, which lost 8 bases and 6 bases, there was a span of 13 bases. The length of the CDR3 is 12 residues. The CDR3 DNA reads as TGTGCCAGCGGATGGGGTCGGAATGGCTACACCTTC. Its translation is CASGWGRNGYTF.

This clone has more than one count but fewer than ten. The sample holds other DNA sequences that translate to the same CDR3. The chain has TRBV7-9 and TRBJ1-2; D uncertain. Trimming removed 1 base at V and 2 bases at J, with 8 bases between. The germline gives CDR1 SEHNR, CDR2 FQNEAQ (reference sequence). The CDR3 extends over 14 amino acids. In DNA, the CDR3 is TGTGCCAGCAGCTTAGGCAGCTCAAACTATGGCTACACCTTC. Its protein product is CASSLGSSNYGYTF. The full variable domain, its missing parts supplied by reference TRBV7-9 and TRBJ1-2, is DTGVSQNPRHKITKRGQNVTFRCDPISEHNRLYWYRQTLGQGPEFLTYFQNEAQLEKSRLLSDRFSAERPKGSFSTLEIQRTEQGDSAMYLCASSLGSSNYGYTFGSGTRLTVV.

This clone was seen a handful of times. The CDR3 DNA sequence: TGTGCCAGCAGCTTATCCTCATCCGGATACCCTTATGGCTACACCTTC. This codes for CASSLSSSGYPYGYTF. The chain uses TRBV5-6 and TRBJ1-2, with D unresolved. V lost 2 bases and J lost 5, with 19 bases in between. Germline V gives CDR1 SGHDT, CDR2 YYEEEE. The CDR3 contains 16 residues.

The chain joins TRBV9 to TRBJ2-1; 11 bases map to TRBD1. Germline V lookup: CDR1 SGDLS, CDR2 YYNGEE. The CDR3 contains 17 residues. After removal of 4 bases from V and 3 bases from J, the junction contained 9 bases not matched to a gene. CDR3 sequence: CASSPRTGGQIYNEQFF. In nucleotides, the CDR3 is TGTGCCAGCAGCCCCCGGACAGGGGGCCAAATCTACAATGAGCAGTTCTTC.

In its sample, this clone was seen a few times. CDR3 nucleotides: TGCGCCAGCAGTGAGGGGATGGCAACTAATGAAAAACTGTTTTTT. Its protein product is CASSEGMATNEKLFF. V is TRBV10-1 and J is TRBJ1-4, with D unclear. CDR3 length: 15 residues. V shed 2 bases and J shed 0 bases, with 7 bases lying between them. The germline V gene has CDR1 WNHNN and CDR2 SYGVQD (reference sequence).

A few counts support this clone. The rearrangement joins TRBV27 to TRBJ2-1, with a weak D call TRBD2 (5 bases). CDR1 is MNHEY, CDR2 SMNVEV, per germline (reference sequence). The CDR3 is 12 amino acids. V was clipped by 7 bases and J by 7 bases, with 11 bases between them. The CDR3 DNA is TGTGCCAGCACGGATAGCGCTAATGAGCAGTTCTTC. It yields the protein CASTDSANEQFF.

The gene calls are TRBV5-1 and TRBJ2-1; D is undetermined. Germline loops: CDR1 SGHRS, CDR2 YFSETQ. The CDR3 runs 13 residues. V was trimmed by 0 bases and J by 8 bases, leaving 9 bases between them. In nucleotides, the CDR3 is TGCGCCAGCAGCTTGGGGGTGTTGTATGAGCAGTTCTTC. Protein product: CASSLGVLYEQFF. Together with reference TRBV5-1 and TRBJ2-1, the CDR3 gives the full variable domain: KAGVTQTPRYLIKTRGQQVTLSCSPISGHRSVSWYQQTPGQGLQFLFEYFSETQRNKGNFPGRFSGRQFSNSRSEMNVSTLELGDSALYLCASSLGVLYEQFFGPGTRLTVL.

This clone appeared a few times. V and J are TRBV10-3 and TRBJ1-2; tentatively, D is TRBD1 (5 bases). The CDR3 runs to 14 residues. Germline V CDR1 and CDR2: ENHRY, SYGVKD. V gave up 3 bases and J gave up 5 bases, with 13 bases separating them. This CDR3 is CAISDGRAIYGYTF. Here the CDR3 DNA reads TGTGCCATCAGTGATGGCAGGGCAATTTATGGCTACACCTTC.

The chain joins TRBV6-1 to TRBJ1-5, with D possibly being TRBD1 (6 bases). This CDR3 region has 14 residues. V shed 5 bases and J shed 5 bases, with 13 bases lying between them. Looked up from germline, CDR1 is MNHNS and CDR2 is SASEGT. CDR3 protein: CASSTTGKDQPQHF. CDR3 bases: TGTGCCAGCAGTACTACAGGGAAGGATCAGCCCCAGCATTTT.

This clone showed up just a few times. The rearrangement links TRBV7-9 to TRBJ1-5; D gene uncertain. The CDR3 runs to 14 residues. V gave up 1 base and J gave up 7 bases, with 11 bases separating them. Germline V gives CDR1 SEHNR, CDR2 FQNEAQ (reference sequence). The CDR3 DNA follows: TGTGCCAGCAGCTTAGGTGGCGGGGAACAGCCCCAGCATTTT. Its protein is CASSLGGGEQPQHF.

This clone showed up just a few times. The J gene is TRBJ2-7, the V gene TRBV19; D is uncertain. The CDR3 runs to 11 residues. Germline V gene data show CDR1 as LNHDA and CDR2 as SQIVND (reference sequence). V lost 5 bases, J lost 6 bases, and 8 bases lay in between. CDR3 DNA sequence: TGTGCCAGTAGTTCCCCCGGCGAGCAGTACTTC. This codes for CASSSPGEQYF.

This sequence joins TRBV6-5 and TRBJ1-1; no clear D gene. V was shortened by 0 bases and J by 2 bases, with 10 bases between the two germline ends. Germline loops: CDR1 MNHEY, CDR2 SVGAGI. This CDR3 has 15 residues. The CDR3 spells CASSYSGVSNTEAFF. CDR3 nucleotide sequence: TGTGCCAGCAGTTACTCTGGGGTGTCCAACACTGAAGCTTTCTTT.

V usage is TRBV7-9 and J usage is TRBJ2-3; D unclear. The CDR3 consists of 15 residues. Trimming left V 5 bases short and J 3 bases short, with 15 bases between. The V gene's germline CDR1 is SEHNR and CDR2 FQNEAQ (reference sequence). The CDR3 loop is CASSTTSSGTDTQYF. In DNA, the CDR3 is TGTGCCAGCAGCACAACAAGTAGTGGTACAGATACGCAGTATTTT.

V is TRBV29-1 and J is TRBJ1-2; the D is unclear. The V and J ends lost 4 bases and 8 bases respectively, with 8 bases between them. Germline V gives CDR1 SQVTM, CDR2 ANQGSEA. The CDR3 is 10 amino acids. The CDR3 sequence: CSVGAGGYTF. The DNA of the CDR3 is TGCAGCGTTGGTGCCGGAGGCTACACCTTC. The full variable domain, with the rest looked up from reference TRBV29-1 and TRBJ1-2, is SAVISQKPSRDICQRGTSLTIQCQVDSQVTMMFWYRQQPGQSLTLIATANQGSEATYESGFVIDKFPISRPNLTFSTLTVSNMSPEDSSIYLCSVGAGGYTFGSGTRLTVV.

Notes on this clone: Other DNA sequences in the sample encode the same CDR3. V is TRBV2 and J is TRBJ1-5; D may be TRBD1 (6 bases). Germline assignment: CDR1 SNHLY and CDR2 FYNNEI. Trimming pared 3 bases from V and 1 base from J, leaving 10 bases between. CDR3 length equals 15 residues. Here the CDR3 DNA reads TGTGCCAGCAGTGAGGAGAGGGGGAGCAATCAGCCCCAGCATTTT. Protein product: CASSEERGSNQPQHF.

As to this clone: The sample has other DNA sequences that encode this CDR3 too. CDR3 DNA sequence: TGTGCCAGCAGTCTCACGACCTATGGCTACACCTTC. This translates into CASSLTTYGYTF. This sequence joins TRBV28 and TRBJ1-2; D is uncertain. V lost 5 bases to trimming and J lost 4 bases, with 8 bases between them. The CDR3 contains 12 residues. Germline CDR1 MDHEN, CDR2 SYDVKM.

J is TRBJ2-3 and V is TRBV5-1, with D possibly TRBD2 on 7 matching bases. Germline V gene lookup returns CDR1 SGHRS and CDR2 YFSETQ. The CDR3 covers 15 residues. V was clipped by 7 bases and J by 2 bases, with 17 bases between them. As DNA, the CDR3 is TGCGCCAGCTTCCCGTTCGGGGGGCTCACAGATACGCAGTATTTT. Encoded protein: CASFPFGGLTDTQYF. The complete variable domain, with remaining parts taken from reference TRBV5-1 and TRBJ2-3, reads KAGVTQTPRYLIKTRGQQVTLSCSPISGHRSVSWYQQTPGQGLQFLFEYFSETQRNKGNFPGRFSGRQFSNSRSEMNVSTLELGDSALYLCASFPFGGLTDTQYFGPGTRLTVL.

This chain connects TRBV7-6 to TRBJ2-1, with 11 nucleotides matching TRBD2. CDR3 length equals 14 residues. Germline lookup yields CDR1 SGHVS and CDR2 FNYEAQ. The V segment lost 1 base and the J segment 7 bases; nucleotides outside the gene matches: 0. Here the CDR3 DNA reads TGTGCCAGCAGCTTAGGACTAGCGGGGAATGAGCAGTTCTTC. It yields the protein CASSLGLAGNEQFF.